Listed below are T cell receptor beta chains from one sample, sequenced in a study of blood T cell repertoires in COVID-19. Data came from immunoSEQ multiplex PCR; TCRdb stores just in-frame clones and leaves some out. The table lists roughly 240,000 clones, 87% of them singletons. The specimen was PBMCs or T cells enriched from blood (not recorded which). Receptor source: a woman younger than 45 with acute COVID-19. The CDR3 runs from the conserved cysteine through the conserved F or W. A D gene is named only where the DNA matches it firmly. Not every row has a clone size; where given, it reads once, few, many or a size class.

TRBD1 | - | TRBJ1-1 | TRBV5-1 | CASSRSQGVSTEAFF | TGCGCCAGCAGCCGCTCACAGGGGGTGAGCACTGAAGCTTTCTTT
TRBD1 | - | TRBJ2-3 | TRBV10-1 | CASSEYRGSTDTQYF | TGCGCCAGCAGTGAGTACAGGGGGAGCACAGATACGCAGTATTTT
- | - | TRBJ2-1 | TRBV18 | CASSPPQGRWDEQFF | TGTGCCAGCTCACCACCGCAGGGGCGCTGGGATGAGCAGTTCTTC
- | once | TRBJ1-3 | TRBV2 | CASSKDRDSGNTIYF | TGTGCCAGCAGTAAGGACCGGGACTCTGGAAACACCATATATTTT
TRBD1 | - | TRBJ1-2 | TRBV7-9 | CASSYTPGQWLLKNYGYTF | TGTGCCAGCAGCTATACGCCGGGACAGTGGCTCTTAAAAAACTATGGCTACACCTTC
TRBD1 | - | TRBJ2-7 | TRBV18 | CASSPGQGASYEQYF | TGTGCCAGCTCACCAGGACAGGGGGCATCATACGAGCAGTACTTC
TRBD2 | - | TRBJ2-3 | TRBV5-6 | CASSLLPSGGTDTQYF | TGTGCCAGCAGCTTGTTGCCTAGCGGGGGCACAGATACGCAGTATTTT
- | many | TRBJ1-1 | TRBV19 | CASRPRVGNTEAFF | TGTGCCAGTAGGCCCAGGGTAGGGAACACTGAAGCTTTCTTT
- | once | TRBJ1-1 | TRBV28 | CASSIAREGNTEAFF | TGTGCCAGCAGCATAGCCAGGGAGGGGAACACTGAAGCTTTCTTT
TRBD2 | - | TRBJ2-7 | TRBV6-1 | CASSENAGGSYEQYF | TGTGCCAGCAGTGAAAACGCGGGGGGATCCTACGAGCAGTACTTC
- | - | TRBJ1-5 | TRBV6-1 | CASSETTGISSQPQHF | TGTGCCAGCAGTGAAACAACCGGGATTTCAAGTCAGCCCCAGCATTTT
- | - | TRBJ2-7 | TRBV18 | CASSPNGGGYYEQYF | TGTGCCAGCTCACCAAATGGCGGCGGATACTACGAGCAGTACTTC
TRBD1 | - | TRBJ1-5 | TRBV24-1 | CATSDGQGPYSNQPQHF | TGTGCCACCAGTGATGGACAGGGCCCTTATAGCAATCAGCCCCAGCATTTT
- | - | TRBJ1-1 | TRBV19 | CASSIDRDTEAFF | TGTGCCAGTAGTATAGATCGGGACACTGAAGCTTTCTTT
- | - | TRBJ2-3 | TRBV4-1 | CASSQLTSTDTQYF | TGCGCCAGCAGCCAACTAACTAGCACAGATACGCAGTATTTT
TRBD1 | - | TRBJ2-5 | TRBV2 | CASSETGGRETQYF | TGTGCCAGCAGTGAGACAGGGGGCAGGGAGACCCAGTACTTC
TRBD1 | - | TRBJ2-3 | TRBV4-1 | CASSQEWPGGYTDTQYF | TGCGCCAGCAGCCAAGAGTGGCCAGGGGGATACACAGATACGCAGTATTTT
TRBD1 | - | TRBJ1-5 | TRBV4-1 | CASSQEGQGGGQPQHF | TGCGCCAGCAGCCAAGAGGGACAGGGAGGAGGTCAGCCCCAGCATTTT
TRBD1 | once | TRBJ1-1 | TRBV13 | CASSDRASQAFF | TGTGCCAGCAGCGACAGGGCATCGCAAGCTTTCTTT
- | - | TRBJ2-4 | TRBV6-1 | CASSEADPRVSQNIQYF | TGTGCCAGCAGTGAAGCCGACCCCAGGGTATCACAAAACATTCAGTACTTC
- | - | TRBJ1-4 | TRBV6-2/TRBV6-3 | CASSTRQDNEKLFF | TGTGCCAGCAGTACCCGACAGGATAATGAAAAACTGTTTTTT
TRBD1 | - | TRBJ1-1 | TRBV6-5 | CASREGTGGNTEAFF | TGTGCCAGCAGGGAGGGGACAGGGGGCAACACTGAAGCTTTCTTT
TRBD1 | - | TRBJ2-7 | TRBV9 | CASSVGGTGTYEQYF | TGTGCCAGCAGCGTAGGTGGGACAGGAACCTACGAGCAGTACTTC
- | - | TRBJ2-7 | TRBV3-1/TRBV3-2 | CASSQVGGNSYEQYF | TGTGCCAGCAGCCAAGTAGGAGGGAACTCCTACGAGCAGTACTTC
- | - | TRBJ2-3 | TRBV7-2 | CASSLAGIGEDTQYF | TGTGCCAGCAGCTTGGCGGGGATCGGTGAGGATACGCAGTATTTT
TRBD2 | many | TRBJ2-3 | TRBV4-2 | CASSPLAGGFLDTQYF | TGTGCCAGCAGCCCCTTAGCGGGGGGCTTCCTCGATACGCAGTATTTT
- | - | TRBJ2-5 | TRBV5-1 | CASSLGSRETQYF | TGCGCCAGCAGCTTGGGTTCTAGAGAGACCCAGTACTTC
TRBD2 | - | TRBJ2-3 | TRBV6-2/TRBV6-3 | CASSYSRTRGRSDTQYF | TGTGCCAGCAGTTACTCCCGGACTAGGGGTCGAAGCGATACGCAGTATTTT